This T cell receptor (beta chain) was profiled in a study of T cell changes during pregnancy in multiple sclerosis. Germline V gene lookup returns CDR1 SGHRS and CDR2 YFSETQ. V lost 4 bases and J lost 3; bases outside the gene matches: 1. The CDR3 length is 14 residues. Produced via immunoSEQ multiplex PCR; TCRdb's table is partial and in-frame only. The table records approximately 74,000 clones, about 85% of them present only once. This clonotype was obtained from a female donor with multiple sclerosis, enrolled in a pregnancy study. The material was peripheral blood, obtained before pregnancy. V and J are TRBV5-1 and TRBJ2-6; 7 bases are shared with TRBD2. The CDR3 nucleotides are TGCGCCAGCAGCGGGGGGGGTGGGGCCAACGTCCTGACTTTC. Translation: CASSGGGGANVLTF.